This passage covers 10 T cell receptor beta chains from one sample sequenced in a study of control samples from healthy donors and cancer patients. Sequencing was performed with immunoSEQ multiplex PCR; in TCRdb, only in-frame clones are kept and a portion is missing. The repertoire holds over 150,000 clones, 91% seen once, with just over 2% in the top ten. The sample taken for sequencing was blood. The receptors were gathered from a woman aged 40 to 49 in good health.

The chain carries TRBV7-2 and TRBJ2-4, with D perhaps TRBD2 (7 bases). V gave up 6 bases and J gave up 0 bases, with 21 bases separating them. Looked up from germline, CDR1 is SGHTA and CDR2 is FQGNSA. CDR3 length: 18 residues. In DNA, the CDR3 is TGTGCCAGCAGGAGACGGGGGGCCGCCATAATAGCCAAAAACATTCAGTACTTC. Protein: CASRRRGAAIIAKNIQYF.

The genes are TRBV19 and TRBJ2-1, with TRBD2 matching over 7 bases. Germline CDR1 is LNHDA and CDR2 is SQIVND (reference sequence). V was clipped by 3 bases and J by 4 bases; unmatched bases: 6. This CDR3 spans 15 amino acids. CDR3 bases: TGTGCCAGTAGTATTCTCGGGGGGAATTACAATGAGCAGTTCTTC. This translates into CASSILGGNYNEQFF.

This clone appeared once. The chain uses TRBV7-9 and TRBJ2-3; D is undetermined. Germline loops: CDR1 SEHNR, CDR2 FQNEAQ (reference sequence). V was trimmed by 4 bases and J by 4 bases, leaving 12 bases between them. The CDR3 is 14 residues long. The CDR3 is CASSSRAGSDTQYF. The CDR3 DNA reads TGTGCCAGCAGCTCACGGGCAGGCTCAGATACGCAGTATTTT.

This clone was seen only once. The chain links TRBV7-2 to TRBJ2-5, with TRBD2 as a possible D gene (7 bases). Deletions cut 3 bases from V and 2 bases from J, with 19 bases between. Germline loops: CDR1 SGHTA, CDR2 FQGNSA. This CDR3 has 17 residues. The DNA of the CDR3 is TGTGCCAGCAGCTTCTCGGGGGGCGCATCACTTCAAGAGACCCAGTACTTC. The encoded protein is CASSFSGGASLQETQYF.

The rearrangement uses TRBV5-1 and TRBJ1-2; TRBD1 matches 8 bases. The CDR3 has 14 amino acids. Germline values: CDR1 SGHRS, CDR2 YFSETQ. V was pared by 0 bases and J by 6 bases, with 4 bases of the junction left unmatched. The CDR3 sequence is CASSLEDRAHGYTF. Here the CDR3 DNA reads TGCGCCAGCAGCTTGGAGGACAGGGCACATGGCTACACCTTC.

V usage is TRBV12-3 or TRBV12-4 and J usage is TRBJ1-6; D is perhaps TRBD1 (6 bases). The CDR3 length is 13 residues. With 5 bases removed from V and 10 bases from J, the gap between germline ends came to 12 bases. CDR3 coding DNA: TGTGCCAGCAGTCCTACAGGGTTATCACCCCTCCACTTT. Protein product: CASSPTGLSPLHF.

This clone has ten or more counts. V is TRBV4-1 and J is TRBJ1-1; 10 bases map to TRBD1. J lost 0 bases, V lost 4 bases, and 5 bases had no gene match. Germline CDR1 reads MGHRA; CDR2 reads YSYEKL. CDR3 length: 16 amino acids. This chain's CDR3 is CASSRGQGGMNTEAFF. The DNA for the CDR3 is TGCGCCAGCAGCCGCGGACAGGGGGGCATGAACACTGAAGCTTTCTTT.

The chain employs TRBV2 and TRBJ2-7, with TRBD1 identical over 10 bases. CDR1 is SNHLY, CDR2 FYNNEI, per germline. V trimming: 5 bases; J trimming: 6 bases; junction bases outside the gene matches: 10. The CDR3 has 15 amino acids. The CDR3 here is CASSIAGQGSREQYF. CDR3 in DNA: TGTGCCAGCAGTATCGCGGGACAGGGGTCACGCGAGCAGTACTTC.

The rearrangement joins TRBV10-3 to TRBJ1-1; the D is unclear. CDR1 and CDR2 (germline): ENHRY, SYGVKD. CDR3 length: 13 residues. The germline V and J ends were trimmed by 3 bases and 5 bases, with 10 bases remaining between them. The CDR3 loop reads CAISDTGVTEAFF. CDR3 DNA sequence: TGTGCCATCAGTGACACCGGGGTAACTGAAGCTTTCTTT.

The count of this clone is one. This sequence joins TRBV6-2 or TRBV6-3 and TRBJ1-1; TRBD1 matches at 9 bases. Germline V gene data show CDR1 as MNHEY and CDR2 as SVGEGT. The CDR3 runs 15 residues. J was trimmed by 7 bases and V by 1 base; bases with no gene match: 7. As DNA, the CDR3 is TGTGCCAGCAGTTACTGGGGACAGGGAAGAGATGAAGCTTTCTTT. It codes for CASSYWGQGRDEAFF.